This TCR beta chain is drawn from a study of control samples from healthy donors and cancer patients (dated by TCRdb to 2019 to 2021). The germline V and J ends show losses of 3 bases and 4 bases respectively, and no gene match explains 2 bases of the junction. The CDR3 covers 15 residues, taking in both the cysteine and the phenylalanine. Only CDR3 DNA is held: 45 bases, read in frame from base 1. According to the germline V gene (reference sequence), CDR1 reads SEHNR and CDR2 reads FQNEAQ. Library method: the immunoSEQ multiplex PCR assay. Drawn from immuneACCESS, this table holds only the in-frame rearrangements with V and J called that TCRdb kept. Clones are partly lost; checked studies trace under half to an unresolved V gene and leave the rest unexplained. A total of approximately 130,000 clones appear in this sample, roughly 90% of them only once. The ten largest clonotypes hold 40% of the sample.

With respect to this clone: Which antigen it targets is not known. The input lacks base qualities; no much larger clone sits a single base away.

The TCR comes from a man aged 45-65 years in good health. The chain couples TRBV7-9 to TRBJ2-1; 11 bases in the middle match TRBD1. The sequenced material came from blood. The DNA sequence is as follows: TGTGCCAGCAGCTTGGACAGGGGGCTTTACAATGAGCAGTTCTTC. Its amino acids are CASSLDRGLYNEQFF.